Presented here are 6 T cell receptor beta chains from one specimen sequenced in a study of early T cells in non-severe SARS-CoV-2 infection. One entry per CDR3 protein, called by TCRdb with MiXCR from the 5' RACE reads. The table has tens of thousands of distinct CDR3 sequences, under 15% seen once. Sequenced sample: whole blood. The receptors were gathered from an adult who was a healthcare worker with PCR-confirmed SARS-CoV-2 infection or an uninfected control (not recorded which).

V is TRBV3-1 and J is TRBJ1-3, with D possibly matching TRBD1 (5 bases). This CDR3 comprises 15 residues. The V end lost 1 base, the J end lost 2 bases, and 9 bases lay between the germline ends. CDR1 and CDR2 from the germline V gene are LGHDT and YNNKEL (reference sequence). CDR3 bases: TGTGCCAGCAGCCAAGCACGGGGGGCTGGAAACACCATATATTTT. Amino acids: CASSQARGAGNTIYF.

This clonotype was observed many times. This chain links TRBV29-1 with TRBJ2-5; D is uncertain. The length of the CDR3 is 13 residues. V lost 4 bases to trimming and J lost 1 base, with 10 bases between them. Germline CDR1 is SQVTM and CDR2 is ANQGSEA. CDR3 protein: CSVVVTVQETQYF. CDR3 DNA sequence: TGCAGCGTTGTGGTAACCGTCCAAGAGACCCAGTACTTC.

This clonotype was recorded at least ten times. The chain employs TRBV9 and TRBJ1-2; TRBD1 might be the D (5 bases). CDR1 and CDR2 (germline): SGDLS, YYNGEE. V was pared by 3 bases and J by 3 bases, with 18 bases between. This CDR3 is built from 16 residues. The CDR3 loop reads CASSGGGRGEYYGYTF. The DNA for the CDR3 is TGTGCCAGCAGCGGCGGGGGAAGGGGAGAGTACTATGGCTACACCTTC.

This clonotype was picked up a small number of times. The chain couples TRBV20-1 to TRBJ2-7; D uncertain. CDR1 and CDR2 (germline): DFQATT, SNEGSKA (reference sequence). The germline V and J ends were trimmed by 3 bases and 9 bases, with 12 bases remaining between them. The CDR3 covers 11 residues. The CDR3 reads CSASASPGQYF. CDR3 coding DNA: TGCAGTGCTAGTGCCTCCCCCGGGCAGTACTTC.

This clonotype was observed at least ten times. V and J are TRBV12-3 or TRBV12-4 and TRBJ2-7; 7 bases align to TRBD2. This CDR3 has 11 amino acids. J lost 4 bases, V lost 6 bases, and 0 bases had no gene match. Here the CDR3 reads CASSGGYEQYF. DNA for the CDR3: TGTGCCAGCAGCGGGGGGTACGAGCAGTACTTC.

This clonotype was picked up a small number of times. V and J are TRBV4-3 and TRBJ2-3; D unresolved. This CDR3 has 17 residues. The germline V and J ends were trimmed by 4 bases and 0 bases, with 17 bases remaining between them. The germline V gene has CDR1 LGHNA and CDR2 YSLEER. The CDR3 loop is CASSLRTDRFSTDTQYF. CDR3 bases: TGCGCCAGCAGCCTCCGGACGGATCGATTTAGCACAGATACGCAGTATTTT.